This T cell receptor (beta chain) was captured by sequencing in a study of kidney transplant recipient with SARS-CoV-2 infection. V dropped 1 base and J dropped 2 bases, with 6 bases sitting between them. The CDR3 spans 14 residues. Germline assignment: CDR1 MNHEY and CDR2 SMNVEV (reference sequence). This clonotype showed up many times. A single record per CDR3 protein comes from TCRdb applying MiXCR to the reads. The sample carries 200,000 to 300,000 distinct CDR3 sequences, more than 25% recorded once. The chain combines TRBV27 with TRBJ2-1; D possibly corresponds to TRBD1 (6 bases). The sample consisted of a blood sample, taken at baseline and between days 110 and 120 from a kidney transplant recipient. The sequence derives from a young adult male patient who had COVID-19 and was a kidney transplant recipient. Some T cells here may be from the graft donor. CDR3: CASSLYRAYNEQFF. DNA for the CDR3: TGTGCCAGCAGTTTATACAGGGCCTACAATGAGCAGTTCTTC.